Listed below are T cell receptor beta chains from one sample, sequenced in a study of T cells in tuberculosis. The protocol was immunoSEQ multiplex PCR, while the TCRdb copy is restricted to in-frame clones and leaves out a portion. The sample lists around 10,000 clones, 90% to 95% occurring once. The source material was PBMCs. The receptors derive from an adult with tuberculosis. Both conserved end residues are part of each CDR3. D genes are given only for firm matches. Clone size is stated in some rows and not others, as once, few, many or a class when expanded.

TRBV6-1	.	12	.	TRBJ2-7	TGTGCCAGCAGTGACAGCTCCTACGAGCAGTACTTC	CASSDSSYEQYF
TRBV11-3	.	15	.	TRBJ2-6	TGTGCCAGCAGCAATGGAGGCTCTGGGGCCAACGTCCTGACTTTC	CASSNGGSGANVLTF
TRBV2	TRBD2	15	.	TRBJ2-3	TGTGCCAGCAAGTCACTAGCGGGATTCACAGATACGCAGTATTTT	CASKSLAGFTDTQYF
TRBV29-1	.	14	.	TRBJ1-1	TGCAGCGTTGAAGGGGGTAGCGGCGACACTGAAGCTTTCTTT	CSVEGGSGDTEAFF
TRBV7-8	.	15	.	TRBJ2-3	TGTGCCAGCAGCTTAGCCCCCGGACAGTCCGATACGCAGTATTTT	CASSLAPGQSDTQYF
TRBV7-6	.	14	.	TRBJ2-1	TGTGCCAGCAGCCCGGGGGGCCTGAGCAATGAGCAGTTCTTC	CASSPGGLSNEQFF
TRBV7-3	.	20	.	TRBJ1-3	TGTGCCAGCAGCTTAATACCTCACCAGATACCTCCTCTCTCTGGAAACACCATATATTTT	CASSLIPHQIPPLSGNTIYF
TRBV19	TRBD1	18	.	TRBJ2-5	TGTGCCAGTAGTTCCCAGCACGGAGTGACAGGGGCCGGGGAGACCCAGTACTTC	CASSSQHGVTGAGETQYF
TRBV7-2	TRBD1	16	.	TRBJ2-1	TGTGCCAGCAGCTTAGCGGGACAGGGGGCGCAAAATGAGCAGTTCTTC	CASSLAGQGAQNEQFF
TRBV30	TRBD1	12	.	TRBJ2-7	TGTGCCTGGAAGGGACAGGGAAACGAGCAGTACTTC	CAWKGQGNEQYF
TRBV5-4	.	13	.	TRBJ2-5	TGTGCCAGCAGCGCGGACAAGGAAGAGACCCAGTACTTC	CASSADKEETQYF
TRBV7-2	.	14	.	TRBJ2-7	TGTGCCAGCACCAAGGGGCTCCCGGATTACGAGCAGTACTTC	CASTKGLPDYEQYF
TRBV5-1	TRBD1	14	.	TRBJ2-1	TGCGCCAGCAGCTTGGAGGCAGGGGGCGGTGAGCAGTTCTTC	CASSLEAGGGEQFF
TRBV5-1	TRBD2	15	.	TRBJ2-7	TGCGCCAGCAGCTTTAGCGGGGGGGCCCTGAACGAGCAGTACTTC	CASSFSGGALNEQYF
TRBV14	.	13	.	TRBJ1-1	TGTGCCAGCAGCCGACAGAAGAACACTGAAGCTTTCTTT	CASSRQKNTEAFF
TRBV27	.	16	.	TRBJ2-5	TGTGCCAGCAGTCCCATTGACTCTTACAACCAAGAGACCCAGTACTTC	CASSPIDSYNQETQYF
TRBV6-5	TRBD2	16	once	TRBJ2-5	TGTGCCAGCAGTTTCTGGACTAGCGGGAGAGAAGAGACCCAGTACTTC	CASSFWTSGREETQYF
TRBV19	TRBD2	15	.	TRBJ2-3	TGTGCCAGTACCGAGCGGGGGGGCCTAGGGGATACGCAGTATTTT	CASTERGGLGDTQYF
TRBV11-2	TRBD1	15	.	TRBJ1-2	TGTGCCAGCAGCTTAAAGACAGGGAGACCTTATGGCTACACCTTC	CASSLKTGRPYGYTF
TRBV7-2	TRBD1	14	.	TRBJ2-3	TGTGCCAGCAGCCGGGACAGGGGGACAGATACGCAGTATTTT	CASSRDRGTDTQYF
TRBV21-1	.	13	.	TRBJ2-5	TGTGCCAGCAGCAAGGTGTCGCGGGAGACCCAGTACTTC	CASSKVSRETQYF
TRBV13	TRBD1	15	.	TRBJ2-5	TGTGCCAGCAGCTCTCGGACAGGGGTGGGAGAGACCCAGTACTTC	CASSSRTGVGETQYF
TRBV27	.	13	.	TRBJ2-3	TGTGCCAGCAGTCTGGCCAGCACAGATACGCAGTATTTT	CASSLASTDTQYF
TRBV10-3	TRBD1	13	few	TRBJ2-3	TGTGCCATCAGGGGACAGCTCACAGATACGCAGTATTTT	CAIRGQLTDTQYF